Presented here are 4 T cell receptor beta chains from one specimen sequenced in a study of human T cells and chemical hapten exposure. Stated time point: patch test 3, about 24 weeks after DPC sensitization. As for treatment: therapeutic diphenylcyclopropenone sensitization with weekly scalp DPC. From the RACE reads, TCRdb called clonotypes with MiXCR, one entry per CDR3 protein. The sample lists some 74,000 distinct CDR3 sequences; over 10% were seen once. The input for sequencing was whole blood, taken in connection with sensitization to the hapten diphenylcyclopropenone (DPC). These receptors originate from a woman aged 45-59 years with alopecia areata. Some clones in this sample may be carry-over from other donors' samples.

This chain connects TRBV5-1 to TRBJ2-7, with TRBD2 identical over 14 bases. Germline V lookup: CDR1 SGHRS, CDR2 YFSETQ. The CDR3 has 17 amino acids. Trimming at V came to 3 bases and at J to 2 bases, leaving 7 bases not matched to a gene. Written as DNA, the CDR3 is TGCGCCAGCAGCTCGGGACTAGCGGGAGAGGGAGCCTACGAGCAGTACTTC. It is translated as CASSSGLAGEGAYEQYF.

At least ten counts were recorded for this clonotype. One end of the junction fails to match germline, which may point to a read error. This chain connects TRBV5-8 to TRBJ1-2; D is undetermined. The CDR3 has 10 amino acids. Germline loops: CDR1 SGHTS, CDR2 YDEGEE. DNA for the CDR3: TGTGCCAGCAGCTTGATTACCGGAGCGTTC. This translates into CASSLITGAF.

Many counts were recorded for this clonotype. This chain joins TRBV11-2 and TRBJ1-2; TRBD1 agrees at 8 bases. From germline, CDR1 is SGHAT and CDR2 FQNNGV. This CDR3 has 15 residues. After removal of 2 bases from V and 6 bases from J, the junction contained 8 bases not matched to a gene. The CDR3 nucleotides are TGTGCCAGCAGCTTAAGGAACAGGGGGGTCGATGGCTACACCTTC. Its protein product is CASSLRNRGVDGYTF.

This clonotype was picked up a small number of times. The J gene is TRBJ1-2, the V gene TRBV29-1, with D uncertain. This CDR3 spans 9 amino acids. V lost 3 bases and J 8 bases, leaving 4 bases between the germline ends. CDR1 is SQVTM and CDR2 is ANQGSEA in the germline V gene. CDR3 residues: CSVDGGYTF. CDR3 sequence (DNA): TGCAGCGTTGACGGAGGCTACACCTTC. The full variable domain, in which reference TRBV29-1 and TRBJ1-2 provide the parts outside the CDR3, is SAVISQKPSRDICQRGTSLTIQCQVDSQVTMMFWYRQQPGQSLTLIATANQGSEATYESGFVIDKFPISRPNLTFSTLTVSNMSPEDSSIYLCSVDGGYTFGSGTRLTVV.